These 7 T cell receptor beta chains originate from one sample sequenced in a study of T-cell reconstitution after alpha-beta-depleted transplantation in children. Preparation of the TCRbeta library involved a method that used unique molecular identifiers. A single record per CDR3 protein comes from TCRdb applying MiXCR to the PCR reads. The sample carries about 400,000 distinct CDR3 sequences, roughly 15% recorded once. Specimen: PBMCs, collected from the stem cell graft. These receptor sequences come from a human donor who donated a stem cell graft to a child with Fanconi anemia.

This clonotype was found a few times. The chain recombines TRBV28 with TRBJ1-4, with a possible D match to TRBD1 (5 bases). The CDR3 has 16 residues. The V end lost 8 bases, the J end lost 0 bases, and 16 bases lay between the germline ends. Germline assignment: CDR1 MDHEN and CDR2 SYDVKM. CDR3 sequence: CASGSEGIATNEKLFF. CDR3 bases: TGTGCCAGCGGTAGTGAGGGGATCGCAACTAATGAAAAACTGTTTTTT.

This clonotype occurred a few times. The chain combines TRBV6-1 with TRBJ2-3; a possible D gene is TRBD1 (5 bases). The CDR3 runs to 14 residues. CDR1 is MNHNS and CDR2 is SASEGT in the germline V gene. Trimming removed 6 bases at V and 2 bases at J, with 12 bases between. CDR3 DNA sequence: TGTGCCAGCAGAAGGGGTTCCTACACAGATACGCAGTATTTT. Translation gives CASRRGSYTDTQYF.

The chain has TRBV5-1 and TRBJ2-3; 8 nucleotides align to TRBD2. The CDR3 extends over 15 amino acids. The germline gives CDR1 SGHRS, CDR2 YFSETQ. Trimming cost V 9 bases and J 1 base; bases outside gene matches: 10. In nucleotides, the CDR3 is TGCGCCACCTATAGCGGGGCCCCTGGCACAGATACGCAGTATTTT. Protein product: CATYSGAPGTDTQYF.

The sample holds a few counts of this clonotype. The CDR3 here is CASSLRQGFTGELFF. Here the CDR3 DNA reads TGTGCCAGCAGTCTCCGACAGGGGTTCACCGGGGAGCTGTTTTTT. The rearrangement uses TRBV6-2 or TRBV6-3 and TRBJ2-2; 8 positions agree with TRBD1. Trimming removed 5 bases from V and 4 bases from J; junction bases left unmatched: 6. The CDR3 contains 15 residues. The germline V gene encodes CDR1 MNHEY and CDR2 SVGEGT.

This clonotype was detected ten times or more. J is TRBJ2-2 and V is TRBV7-2; tentative D call: TRBD1 (5 bases). Germline V gives CDR1 SGHTA, CDR2 FQGNSA. V shed 5 bases and J shed 6 bases, with 13 bases lying between them. The CDR3 is 14 residues long. CDR3 in DNA: TGTGCCAGCAGCCCCCCAAGGGGCCCCGGGGAGCTGTTTTTT. Its protein product is CASSPPRGPGELFF.

This clonotype was observed many times. V usage is TRBV4-2 and J usage is TRBJ2-3; a possible D gene is TRBD2 (5 bases). Trimming pared 4 bases from V and 0 bases from J, leaving 8 bases between. The germline gives CDR1 LGHNA, CDR2 YNFKEQ. The CDR3 is made up of 14 amino acids. CDR3 bases: TGTGCCAGCAGCCGAAGCGGTAGCACAGATACGCAGTATTTT. The encoded protein is CASSRSGSTDTQYF.

This clonotype was detected ten times or more. The chain uses TRBV11-3 and TRBJ2-1, with unresolved D. Trimming removed 5 bases at V and 7 bases at J, with 15 bases between. Looked up from germline, CDR1 is SGHNT and CDR2 is YENEEA. This CDR3 is 14 amino acids long. CDR3 coding DNA: TGTGCCAGCAGCAGCTTCGGGCAGCCTAATGAGCAGTTCTTC. Translating it yields CASSSFGQPNEQFF.